The T cell receptor beta chain under discussion was sequenced for a study of cytomegalovirus exposure and HLA in healthy donors. Across the whole study: Around 85 million unique TCR sequences came from HLA-typed donors in an early release.

The PCR used 60 Vbeta and 13 Jbeta primers. The data were produced by immunoSEQ multiplex PCR, yet TCRdb's version contains in-frame clones alone and is incomplete. Of about 120,000 clones listed, over 65% are singletons. With respect to this clone: Its antigen is not known.

V was shortened by 4 bases and J by 0 bases, with 9 bases between the two germline ends. Per germline, CDR1 MNHNS and CDR2 SASEGT. The length of the CDR3 is 14 residues. General study results and limits: In a later analysis, specific HLA alleles were associated with 15,000 to 20,000 TCR beta sequences at a 0.05 false discovery rate. Earlier analysis yielded a pattern in which most TCR beta V segments were productive about 90% or about 30% of the time. In a later analysis, a missense DCLRE1C variant was linked to TCR beta V- and J-gene trimming.

This sequence was found in a woman in her thirties or forties in good health and CMV-seropositive. Material: PBMCs. The chain carries TRBV6-1 and TRBJ1-1; D uncertain. The CDR3, as DNA: TGTGCCAGCAGTGTTTCGACACTGAACACTGAAGCTTTCTTT. It specifies CASSVSTLNTEAFF.